The 12 T cell receptor beta chains below all came from one sample that was sequenced in a study of T-cell memory formation after mild COVID-19. In TCRdb, the 5' RACE reads were re-called with MiXCR into one record per CDR3 protein. The sample has fewer than 500,000 distinct CDR3 sequences, roughly 23% seen once. Sequencing used PBMCs or a T cell subset sorted from them (not recorded which). The source of these receptors is an adult woman who had mild COVID-19 (a few samples of this study predate the infection). Cell type and time point are not known.

The V gene is TRBV20-1, the J gene TRBJ2-1, with TRBD2 matching 9 bases. The V segment lost 4 bases and the J segment 6 bases; nucleotides outside the gene matches: 16. The CDR3 loop spans 17 amino acids. Germline V gene sequence: CDR1 DFQATT, CDR2 SNEGSKA (reference sequence). The CDR3 reads CSAKGSPASGAVNEQFF. The CDR3 DNA follows: TGCAGTGCTAAAGGATCCCCGGCTAGCGGGGCCGTCAATGAGCAGTTCTTC.

The V gene is TRBV23-1, the J gene TRBJ2-3; a weak D match, TRBD2 (5 bases). TRBV23-1 carries the ORF label, with uncertain function. The CDR3 loop spans 16 amino acids. Trimming removed 0 bases from V and 2 bases from J, with 12 bases in between. CDR3 DNA: TGCGCCAGCAGTCAATCTCGAGGGCTGGTCACAGATACGCAGTATTTT. It codes for CASSQSRGLVTDTQYF.

This clonotype was seen more than once but under ten times. This chain connects TRBV7-3 to TRBJ2-1, with a possible D match to TRBD2 (5 bases). The germline V gene encodes CDR1 SGHTA and CDR2 FQGTGA. The CDR3 totals 16 residues. Trimming took 11 bases from V and 0 from J, leaving 20 bases between them. CDR3: CAGPMDRGSSYNEQFF. CDR3 sequence (DNA): TGTGCCGGGCCTATGGATCGGGGTAGCTCCTACAATGAGCAGTTCTTC.

A few counts support this clonotype. The chain links TRBV30 to TRBJ1-2, with a weak D call TRBD1 (5 bases). The CDR3 extends over 13 amino acids. V was shortened by 0 bases and J by 4 bases, with 9 bases between the two germline ends. Germline lookup yields CDR1 GTSNPN and CDR2 SVGIG (reference sequence). The CDR3 reads CAWSVGTAYGYTF. In DNA, the CDR3 is TGTGCCTGGAGTGTCGGGACGGCCTATGGCTACACCTTC. Full variable domain (rest looked up from reference TRBV30 and TRBJ1-2): SQTIHQWPATLVQPVGSPLSLECTVEGTSNPNLYWYRQAAGRGLQLLFYSVGIGQISSEVPQNLSASRPQDRQFILSSKKLLLSDSGFYLCAWSVGTAYGYTFGSGTRLTVV.

This clonotype was observed a few times. The chain joins TRBV12-3 or TRBV12-4 to TRBJ2-1, with D possibly TRBD2 on 7 matching bases. The ends were cut back, 8 bases at V and 6 bases at J, with 20 bases in the middle. The CDR3 loop spans 15 amino acids. The CDR3: CASAWGGARGNEQFF. CDR3 nucleotide sequence: TGTGCCAGCGCCTGGGGGGGGGCGCGTGGCAATGAGCAGTTCTTC.

CDR3 sequence: CATSDDRVNTGELFF. In DNA, the CDR3 is TGTGCCACCAGTGATGACAGGGTGAACACCGGGGAGCTGTTTTTT. The V and J genes are TRBV24-1 and TRBJ2-2; 7 bases line up with TRBD1. The CDR3 has 15 residues. Germline values: CDR1 KGHDR, CDR2 SFDVKD. After removal of 3 bases from V and 1 base from J, the junction contained 1 base not matched to a gene.

A few counts support this clonotype. The CDR3 nucleotides read TGTGCCAGCAGCTTAGGATTAGGGATGATGGCAGCCGAGCAGTACTTC. This translates into CASSLGLGMMAAEQYF. The gene calls are TRBV11-2 and TRBJ2-7; D is unclear. The CDR3 contains 16 residues. V dropped 1 base and J dropped 6 bases, with 19 bases sitting between them. The germline CDR1 and CDR2 sequences are SGHAT and FQNNGV.

This clonotype has just a few counts. The chain is built from TRBV4-1 and TRBJ1-1; possible D gene TRBD1, 6 bases. Per the germline V gene, CDR1 is MGHRA and CDR2 is YSYEKL. The CDR3 spans 14 residues. V lost 1 base to trimming and J lost 4 bases, with 10 bases between them. CDR3 DNA: TGCGCCAGCAGCCAAGTTCAGGGGAGCACTGAAGCTTTCTTT. Its translation is CASSQVQGSTEAFF.

This clonotype was counted only a few times. Compared with germline, one end of the junction differs, possibly owing to a read error. The chain carries TRBV7-9 and TRBJ2-5; 14 bases fit TRBD2. This CDR3 contains 17 residues. Per germline, CDR1 SEHNR and CDR2 FQNEAQ (reference sequence). CDR3 in amino acids: CASTLGLAGGDQETQYF. The CDR3 DNA sequence: TGTGCCAGCACCTTAGGACTAGCGGGGGGAGATCAAGAGACCCAGTACTTC.

The table lists this clonotype with a few counts. The rearrangement links TRBV24-1 to TRBJ2-1; 15 nucleotides match TRBD2. CDR1 and CDR2 from the germline V gene are KGHDR and SFDVKD. The CDR3 loop spans 16 amino acids. V lost 9 bases to trimming and J lost 2 bases; unmatched junction nucleotides: 4. CDR3 nucleotide sequence: TGTGCCACCTCGGGACTAGCGGGGGGACCCTACAATGAGCAGTTCTTC. Translating gives CATSGLAGGPYNEQFF.

The rearrangement uses TRBV20-1 and TRBJ2-7; D may be TRBD2 (6 bases). The CDR3 totals 14 residues. The germline V gene has CDR1 DFQATT and CDR2 SNEGSKA (reference sequence). V lost 0 bases, J lost 3 bases, and 12 bases lay in between. The CDR3 bases are TGCAGTGCTAGAGATCCGGCGGGAAGCTACGAGCAGTACTTC. Its protein product is CSARDPAGSYEQYF.

V and J are TRBV12-3 or TRBV12-4 and TRBJ1-5, with D possibly being TRBD1 (5 bases). The V gene lost 6 bases and the J gene lost 6 bases, with 12 bases spanning the gap. This CDR3 comprises 13 residues. This CDR3 reads CASSHNRGQPQHF. The CDR3 coding sequence is TGTGCCAGCAGCCACAATAGGGGTCAGCCCCAGCATTTT.